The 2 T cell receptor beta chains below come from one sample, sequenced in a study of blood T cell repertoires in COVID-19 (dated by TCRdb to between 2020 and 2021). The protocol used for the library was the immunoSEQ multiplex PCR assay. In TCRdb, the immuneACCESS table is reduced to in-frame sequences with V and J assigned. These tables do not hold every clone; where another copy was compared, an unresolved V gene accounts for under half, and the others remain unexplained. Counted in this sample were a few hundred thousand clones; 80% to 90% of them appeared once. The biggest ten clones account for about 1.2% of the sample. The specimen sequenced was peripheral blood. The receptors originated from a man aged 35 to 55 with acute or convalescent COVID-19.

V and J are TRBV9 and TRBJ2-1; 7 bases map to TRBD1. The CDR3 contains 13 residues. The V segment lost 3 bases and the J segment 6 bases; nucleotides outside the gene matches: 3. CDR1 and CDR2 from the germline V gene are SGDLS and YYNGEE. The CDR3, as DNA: TGTGCCAGCAGCGGGGGACAGTCCAATGAGCAGTTCTTC. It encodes CASSGGQSNEQFF.

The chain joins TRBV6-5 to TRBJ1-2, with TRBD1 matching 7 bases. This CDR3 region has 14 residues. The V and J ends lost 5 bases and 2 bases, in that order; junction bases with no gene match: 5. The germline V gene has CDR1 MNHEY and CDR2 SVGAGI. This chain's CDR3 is CASSRQGVNYGYTF. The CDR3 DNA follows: TGTGCCAGCAGTCGACAGGGTGTCAACTATGGCTACACCTTC.